These 31 T cell receptor beta chains share one sample of origin, sequenced in a study of CD8 T cells in Susac syndrome. Random hexamers were used to reverse transcribe roughly 0.5 to 1 ug of RNA. TCRdb passed the immunoSEQ multiplex PCR reads through MiXCR, listing each CDR3 protein once. There are about 280,000 distinct CDR3 sequences in the sample; around 83% occur only once, and approximately 0.11% lies in the top ten. Input material: CD8+ T cells from PBMCs. These receptors were taken from a human donor with multiple sclerosis.

This clonotype was picked up a small number of times. The CDR3 DNA reads as TGTGCCAGCAGTGGGGACAGGGGGCGAGGCTACACCTTC. This translates into CASSGDRGRGYTF. V is TRBV27 and J is TRBJ1-2, with 12 bases that match TRBD1. The CDR3 contains 13 residues. The ends lost 5 bases at V and 8 bases at J; junction bases unmatched: 3. Germline lookup yields CDR1 MNHEY and CDR2 SMNVEV (reference sequence).

This clonotype was seen repeatedly, ten times or more. The chain uses TRBV7-9 and TRBJ1-1; no definite D call. The CDR3 runs to 11 residues. In germline, CDR1 is SEHNR, CDR2 FQNEAQ (reference sequence). Trimming cost V 3 bases and J 1 base, with 0 bases left between them. CDR3 nucleotides: TGTGCCAGCAGCTTGAACACTGAAGCTTTCTTT. Its translation: CASSLNTEAFF.

The CDR3 DNA reads TGCAGTGCTAGATCCAGGGATAACTATGGCTACACCTTC. It codes for CSARSRDNYGYTF. This sequence joins TRBV20-1 and TRBJ1-2; D is possibly TRBD1 (5 bases). V was shortened by 2 bases and J by 1 base, with 8 bases between the two germline ends. CDR3 size: 13 residues. Germline V gene lookup returns CDR1 DFQATT and CDR2 SNEGSKA (reference sequence).

The V call is TRBV5-1, the J call TRBJ2-7; TRBD2 matches at 9 bases. The V segment lost 2 bases and the J segment 3 bases; nucleotides outside the gene matches: 6. This CDR3 is built from 15 residues. Germline V gives CDR1 SGHRS, CDR2 YFSETQ. CDR3 region: CASSFRAGGDYEQYF. CDR3 DNA: TGCGCCAGCAGCTTTAGGGCGGGAGGGGACTACGAGCAGTACTTC. The entire variable domain, with the rest obtained from reference TRBV5-1 and TRBJ2-7, is as follows: KAGVTQTPRYLIKTRGQQVTLSCSPISGHRSVSWYQQTPGQGLQFLFEYFSETQRNKGNFPGRFSGRQFSNSRSEMNVSTLELGDSALYLCASSFRAGGDYEQYFGPGTRLTVT.

The rearrangement uses TRBV27 and TRBJ2-1; unclear D gene. This CDR3 spans 13 amino acids. Trimming cost V 7 bases and J 0 bases, with 7 bases left between them. Germline V gene data show CDR1 as MNHEY and CDR2 as SMNVEV (reference sequence). The DNA of the CDR3 is TGTGCCAGCATGAGCCGCTCCTACAATGAGCAGTTCTTC. It specifies CASMSRSYNEQFF.

This clonotype appeared a single time. The V call is TRBV20-1, the J call TRBJ2-7, with TRBD1 matching 8 bases. The CDR3 covers 15 residues. V dropped 1 base and J dropped 3; count of bases not matched to a gene: 8. Germline lookup yields CDR1 DFQATT and CDR2 SNEGSKA (reference sequence). CDR3 sequence (DNA): TGCAGTGCTAGAGCCCAGACAGGGGTCGTCTACGAGCAGTACTTC. This translates into CSARAQTGVVYEQYF.

The chain couples TRBV15 to TRBJ2-7; perhaps TRBD1 as D (6 bases). CDR3 size: 13 residues. CDR1 and CDR2 from the germline V gene are LNHNV and YYDKDF (reference sequence). The V and J ends lost 8 bases and 1 base respectively, with 12 bases between them. The CDR3 DNA reads TGTGCCACCGCTAACAGGGATTCCTACGAGCAGTACTTC. This translates into CATANRDSYEQYF. The full variable domain, its missing parts supplied by reference TRBV15 and TRBJ2-7, is DAMVIQNPRYQVTQFGKPVTLSCSQTLNHNVMYWYQQKSSQAPKLLFHYYDKDFNNEADTPDNFQSRRPNTSFCFLDIRSPGLGDTAMYLCATANRDSYEQYFGPGTRLTVT.

The chain has TRBV30 and TRBJ2-1; a weak D match, TRBD2 (6 bases). The CDR3 contains 12 residues. Trimming pared 4 bases from V and 7 bases from J, leaving 11 bases between. In germline, CDR1 is GTSNPN, CDR2 SVGIG (reference sequence). CDR3 region: CAWINSGNEQFF. DNA for the CDR3: TGTGCCTGGATTAACAGCGGGAATGAGCAGTTCTTC.

This clonotype was seen only once. The chain links TRBV21-1 to TRBJ2-2. TRBV21-1 is marked as a pseudogene. This CDR3 region has 10 residues. Here the CDR3 reads CARFPGELFF. In DNA form, the CDR3 reads TGTGCCCGCTTTCCCGGGGAGCTGTTTTTT.

The rearrangement joins TRBV6-5 to TRBJ2-1; the D call may be TRBD1 or TRBD2 (5 bases each). The CDR3 covers 11 residues. Between the trimmed V and J ends, which lost 8 bases and 9 bases, there was a span of 11 bases. Germline CDR1 is MNHEY and CDR2 is SVGAGI. CDR3 DNA sequence: TGTGCCAGCGGACAACTAGGTGAGCAGTTCTTC. Its translation is CASGQLGEQFF.

The chain carries TRBV28 and TRBJ2-2, with 9 bases aligning to TRBD1. Germline V gene data show CDR1 as MDHEN and CDR2 as SYDVKM. The CDR3 runs to 16 residues. The V and J ends lost 6 bases and 5 bases, in that order; junction bases with no gene match: 10. CDR3 residues: CASSRWGDRVTGELFF. The CDR3 nucleotides read TGTGCCAGCAGCCGATGGGGGGACAGGGTAACCGGGGAGCTGTTTTTT. Full variable domain (missing parts from reference TRBV28 and TRBJ2-2): DVKVTQSSRYLVKRTGEKVFLECVQDMDHENMFWYRQDPGLGLRLIYFSYDVKMKEKGDIPEGYSVSREKKERFSLILESASTNQTSMYLCASSRWGDRVTGELFFGEGSRLTVL.

The chain joins TRBV20-1 to TRBJ2-4; 9 nucleotides align to TRBD1. CDR1 and CDR2 (germline): DFQATT, SNEGSKA (reference sequence). The CDR3 length is 15 residues. Trimming took 3 bases from V and 4 from J; bases not matched to a gene: 7. In DNA form, the CDR3 reads TGCAGTGCTAGGGGCGCGGACAGGGGAAAAAACATTCAGTACTTC. It is translated as CSARGADRGKNIQYF.

Many counts were recorded for this clonotype. The chain couples TRBV27 to TRBJ2-1; D unclear. V shed 6 bases and J shed 4 bases, with 4 bases lying between them. In germline, CDR1 is MNHEY, CDR2 SMNVEV (reference sequence). The CDR3 is 11 amino acids. CDR3 coding DNA: TGTGCCAGCAGCTTGTACAATGAGCAGTTCTTC. Translated: CASSLYNEQFF.

The V call is TRBV12-3 or TRBV12-4, the J call TRBJ1-4; no firm D call. The length of the CDR3 is 14 residues. Trimming stripped 6 bases from V and 4 bases from J, with 12 bases between. CDR3 coding DNA: TGTGCCAGCAGCCCAGGATCTAATAATGAAAAACTGTTTTTT. Its translation is CASSPGSNNEKLFF.

The chain couples TRBV28 to TRBJ2-2; the D gene is possibly TRBD1 (6 bases). The V and J ends lost 3 bases and 6 bases respectively, with 11 bases between them. The CDR3 has 14 amino acids. Per the germline V gene, CDR1 is MDHEN and CDR2 is SYDVKM. CDR3 region: CASSLAGAPGELFF. The CDR3 DNA sequence: TGTGCCAGCAGTTTGGCAGGGGCCCCCGGGGAGCTGTTTTTT.

This clonotype was counted once. V usage is TRBV9 and J usage is TRBJ2-7; tentatively, D is TRBD1 (6 bases). V was shortened by 3 bases and J by 2 bases, with 9 bases between the two germline ends. The CDR3 sequence is 13 residues long. CDR1 SGDLS and CDR2 YYNGEE come from the germline V gene. The CDR3 is CASSAGDTYEQYF. CDR3 DNA: TGTGCCAGCAGCGCCGGGGACACCTACGAGCAGTACTTC.

The sample holds one count of this clonotype. This chain joins TRBV19 and TRBJ2-5; D remains ambiguous. CDR1 is LNHDA, CDR2 SQIVND, per germline (reference sequence). V shed 6 bases and J shed 4 bases, with 12 bases lying between them. The CDR3 spans 13 residues. Written as DNA, the CDR3 is TGTGCCAGTAGGGGCAGATTCGGAGAGACCCAGTACTTC. It codes for CASRGRFGETQYF.

The table lists this clonotype with a count of one. This chain joins TRBV4-2 and TRBJ2-5; a weak D match, TRBD2 (6 bases). Germline V gene lookup returns CDR1 LGHNA and CDR2 YNFKEQ. With 6 bases removed from V and 3 bases from J, the gap between germline ends came to 17 bases. There are 15 residues in the CDR3. The CDR3 spells CASSRTGGTKETQYF. The CDR3 DNA follows: TGTGCCAGCAGTCGGACTGGCGGGACCAAAGAGACCCAGTACTTC.

The chain combines TRBV2 with TRBJ2-3; D remains unclear. Germline values: CDR1 SNHLY, CDR2 FYNNEI. The V gene lost 7 bases and the J gene lost 5 bases, with 7 bases spanning the gap. The CDR3 runs to 11 residues. The CDR3 region is CASNRGDTQYF. CDR3 nucleotides: TGTGCCAGCAATAGAGGAGATACGCAGTATTTT.

The chain carries TRBV10-3 and TRBJ2-6; TRBD1 aligns across 9 bases. With V trimmed by 1 base and J by 0 bases, 19 bases remained unmatched. The germline V gene encodes CDR1 ENHRY and CDR2 SYGVKD. The CDR3 contains 23 residues. The CDR3 reads CAISEWDRALPLAVISGANVLTF. The CDR3 DNA reads as TGTGCCATCAGTGAGTGGGACAGGGCCCTTCCTCTAGCGGTGATCTCTGGGGCCAACGTCCTGACTTTC.

CDR3 sequence (DNA): TGTGCCAGTGCGGGCCTTGGGGGCGGGGAGCTGTTTTTT. The encoded protein is CASAGLGGGELFF. The gene calls are TRBV19 and TRBJ2-2; the D gene could be TRBD1 or TRBD2 (5 bases each). Trimming shortened V by 8 bases and J by 7 bases, and 14 bases separated the two germline ends. The V gene's germline CDR1 is LNHDA and CDR2 SQIVND (reference sequence). The CDR3 is made up of 13 amino acids.

The gene calls are TRBV20-1 and TRBJ2-7, with D tentatively TRBD1 (6 bases). The CDR3 runs 18 residues. Germline CDR1 is DFQATT and CDR2 is SNEGSKA (reference sequence). The V and J ends lost 1 base and 1 base respectively, with 23 bases between them. The chain's CDR3 is CSARGRDWGPDTSYEQYF. In DNA form, the CDR3 reads TGCAGTGCTAGAGGACGTGATTGGGGGCCAGATACATCCTACGAGCAGTACTTC.

This chain links TRBV19 with TRBJ2-7; 10 bases agree with TRBD1. The germline V gene encodes CDR1 LNHDA and CDR2 SQIVND (reference sequence). V lost 4 bases, J lost 4 bases, and 10 bases stayed unmatched. This CDR3 is 16 amino acids long. CDR3 bases: TGTGCCAGTAGTACGATCCGGGACAGGGGACCATACGAGCAGTACTTC. Translation: CASSTIRDRGPYEQYF.

V gene TRBV29-1 combines with J gene TRBJ1-5; TRBD1 might be the D (5 bases). The CDR3 spans 13 residues. The germline gives CDR1 SQVTM, CDR2 ANQGSEA. V lost 7 bases and J 4 bases, leaving 14 bases between the germline ends. CDR3 coding DNA: TGCAGCGCTGTAACTGGGGGGAATCAGCCCCAGCATTTT. It specifies CSAVTGGNQPQHF.

This clonotype was seen once. The rearrangement uses TRBV19 and TRBJ2-1; TRBD2 might be the D (6 bases). V lost 3 bases and J lost 9, with 12 bases in between. The germline V gene has CDR1 LNHDA and CDR2 SQIVND (reference sequence). The CDR3 is 13 amino acids. The CDR3 bases are TGTGCCAGTAGTATTCTAGCGAAGGCTGAGCAGTTCTTC. Residues: CASSILAKAEQFF.

The V and J genes are TRBV27 and TRBJ2-3; 7 bases agree with TRBD2. Germline CDR1 and CDR2: MNHEY and SMNVEV (reference sequence). The ends lost 7 bases at V and 0 bases at J; junction bases unmatched: 1. The CDR3 runs to 13 residues. The CDR3: CASTGGSTDTQYF. The DNA of the CDR3 is TGTGCCAGCACGGGGGGAAGCACAGATACGCAGTATTTT.

The gene calls are TRBV28 and TRBJ2-7, with D hard to call. Trimming removed 8 bases at V and 5 bases at J, with 10 bases between. Per the germline V gene, CDR1 is MDHEN and CDR2 is SYDVKM. The CDR3 totals 11 residues. The CDR3: CASSPRDEQYF. The CDR3 bases are TGTGCCAGCTCACCTCGAGACGAGCAGTACTTC.

The DNA for the CDR3 is TGTGCCAGCAGTCCAAAGTCGGTTTCCTCCTACAATGAGCAGTTCTTC. Its protein product is CASSPKSVSSYNEQFF. This chain connects TRBV6-1 to TRBJ2-1; D ambiguous. Deletions cut 5 bases from V and 0 bases from J, with 14 bases between. CDR1 is MNHNS and CDR2 is SASEGT in the germline V gene. The CDR3 covers 16 residues.

The DNA for the CDR3 is TGTGCCAGCATCGATCACACAGGGGGCGCTTATTCACCCCTCCACTTT. The encoded protein is CASIDHTGGAYSPLHF. The chain combines TRBV5-4 with TRBJ1-6, with 9 nucleotides matching TRBD1. The CDR3 covers 16 residues. V lost 6 bases and J lost 8; bases outside the gene matches: 12. CDR1 and CDR2 (germline): SGHNT, YYREEE (reference sequence). The full variable domain, its missing parts supplied by reference TRBV5-4 and TRBJ1-6, is ETGVTQSPTHLIKTRGQQVTLRCSSQSGHNTVSWYQQALGQGPQFIFQYYREEENGRGNFPPRFSGLQFPNYSSELNVNALELDDSALYLCASIDHTGGAYSPLHFGNGTRLTVT.

This clonotype has more than one count but fewer than ten. The chain is built from TRBV2 and TRBJ2-7; weak D call: TRBD2 (6 bases). V shed 9 bases and J shed 5 bases, with 8 bases lying between them. This CDR3 is 10 amino acids long. CDR1 SNHLY and CDR2 FYNNEI come from the germline V gene. The CDR3 DNA is TGTGCCAGTAGCGGACACGAGCAGTACTTC. Its translation: CASSGHEQYF.

The rearrangement joins TRBV27 to TRBJ2-7; 8 nucleotides line up with TRBD2. The CDR3 contains 15 residues. With 8 bases clipped from V and 5 bases from J, the junction kept 14 bases outside the gene matches. CDR1 MNHEY and CDR2 SMNVEV come from the germline V gene (reference sequence). The CDR3 DNA reads TGTGCCAGCCTTGAAACGCCGGGACTAGTAAACGAGCAGTACTTC. It codes for CASLETPGLVNEQYF.